This TCR beta chain was identified during a study of T cell changes during pregnancy in multiple sclerosis. Method: immunoSEQ multiplex PCR; TCRdb's copy keeps in-frame clones and lacks some. The top ten clones hold about 0.99% of a sample with approximately 80,000 clones, 94% of them seen once. There are 14 residues in the CDR3. CDR1 is SGHVS, CDR2 FQNEAQ, per germline. V was trimmed by 1 base and J by 3 bases, leaving 10 bases between them. The TCR comes from a female donor in good health, enrolled as a control in a pregnancy study. The sample consisted of peripheral blood, taken in the second trimester of pregnancy. This chain joins TRBV7-8 and TRBJ2-7; D is perhaps TRBD1 (6 bases). The CDR3 is CASSLEDSYYEQYF. CDR3 in DNA: TGTGCCAGCAGCTTAGAGGACAGCTACTACGAGCAGTACTTC. Based on the CDR3 plus reference TRBV7-8 and TRBJ2-7, the full variable domain is GAGVSQSPRYKVAKRGQDVALRCDPISGHVSLFWYQQALGQGPEFLTYFQNEAQLDKSGLPSDRFFAERPEGSVSTLKIQRTQQEDSAVYLCASSLEDSYYEQYFGPGTRLTVT.